This T cell receptor beta chain was sequenced during a study of identical twins. Whole-study results and caveats: The more abundant beta clonotypes in cord blood had fewer insertions, and memory repertoires did not show this.

Using its own MiXCR run on the 5' RACE reads, TCRdb lists one record per CDR3 protein. The table includes 140,000 to 150,000 distinct CDR3 sequences, 3% to 4% detected once. The sample holds many counts of this clonotype. Its target is not known. The V and J ends lost 4 bases and 3 bases, in that order; junction bases with no gene match: 5. The germline gives CDR1 SGHRS, CDR2 YFSETQ. This CDR3 is built from 15 residues. The sample comprised memory T cells sorted from blood. This clonotype was sampled from a man aged 18-30 years in good health. The chain uses TRBV5-1 and TRBJ2-1; 9 bases are a match to TRBD2. DNA of the CDR3: TGCGCCAGCAGCAGGACTAGCGAGGGCTACAATGAGCAGTTCTTC. Translation gives CASSRTSEGYNEQFF.